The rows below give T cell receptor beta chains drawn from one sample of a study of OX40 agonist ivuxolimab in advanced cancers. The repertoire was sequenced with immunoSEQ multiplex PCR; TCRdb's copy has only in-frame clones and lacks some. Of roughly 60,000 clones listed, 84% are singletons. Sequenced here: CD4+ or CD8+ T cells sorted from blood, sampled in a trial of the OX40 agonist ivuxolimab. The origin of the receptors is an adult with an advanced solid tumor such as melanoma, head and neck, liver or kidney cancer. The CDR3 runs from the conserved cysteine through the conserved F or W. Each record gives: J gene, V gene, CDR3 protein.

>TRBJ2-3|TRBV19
CASSARQGFADTQYF
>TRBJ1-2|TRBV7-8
CASSQPDSRPRGYTF
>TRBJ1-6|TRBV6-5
CAIANNSPLHF
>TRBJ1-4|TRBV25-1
CASRDRHEKLFF
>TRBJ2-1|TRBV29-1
CSALAPTSNEQFF
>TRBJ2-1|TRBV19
CASSQGTGWSYNEQFF
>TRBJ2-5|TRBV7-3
CASSHTGAGETQYF
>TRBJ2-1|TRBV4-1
CASSLGTEQFF
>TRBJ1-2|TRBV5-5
CASSLGRAGINGYTF
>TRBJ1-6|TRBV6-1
CGGASSYNSPLHF
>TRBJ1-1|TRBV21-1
CASSNEGYTEAFF
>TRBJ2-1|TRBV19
CASSGKQVFTYNEQFF
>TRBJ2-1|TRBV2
CASPLVAGIYNEQFF
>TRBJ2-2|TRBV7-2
CASSLAEGVSAGELFF
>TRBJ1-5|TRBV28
CASSWAGGSNQPQHF
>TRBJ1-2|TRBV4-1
CASSQGGGGHYGYTF
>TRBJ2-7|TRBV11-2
CASSHSYEQYF
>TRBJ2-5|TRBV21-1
CASSTLEKTQYF
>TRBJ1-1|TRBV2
CASSPGGGGAFF
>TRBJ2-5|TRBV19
CASSFRRFQETQYF
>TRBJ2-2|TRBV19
CASSPRGLAGGLTGELFF
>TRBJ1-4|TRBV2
CASSKGIGQEKLFF
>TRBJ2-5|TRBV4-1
CASSQEGKETQYF
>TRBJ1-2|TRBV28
CASSWPGQGSYGYTF
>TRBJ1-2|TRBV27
CASSPGQGYGYTF
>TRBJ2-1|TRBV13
CASSSLYRTSGYNEQFF
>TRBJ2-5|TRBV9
CASRRDGEGTQYF
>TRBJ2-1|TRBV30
CAWIGPHFGLTGNEQFF
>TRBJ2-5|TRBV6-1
CASSEGPGHPQETQYF
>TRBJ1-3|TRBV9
CASSVATGRGPGNTIYF
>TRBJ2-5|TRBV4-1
CASSQAGAVRTQYF
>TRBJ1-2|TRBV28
CASSFPSGGRYGYTF
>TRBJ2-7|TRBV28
CASRQDRGSYEQYF
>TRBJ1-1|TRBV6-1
CASSAQPNTEAFF
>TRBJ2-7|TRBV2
CASSGARLFQSDEQYF
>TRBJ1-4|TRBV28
CASLPLPDSDRANEKLFF
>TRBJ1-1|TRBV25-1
CASSEGQGAKDTEAFF